The 4 T cell receptor beta chains below all came from one sample that was sequenced in a study of T cells in women clearing cervical HPV infection. TCRdb's table, derived via immunoSEQ multiplex PCR, lists solely in-frame clones and lacks some. This sample's clone table lists about 39,000 clones. Sequences were obtained from blood buffy coat. The origin of the receptors is a woman aged 18-69 years with a cervical HPV16 infection that either progressed to CIN3+ or cleared (not recorded which).

Concerning this clone: The read gets to within 3 residues of the CDR3 end, and the germline J gene fills in the rest. The V and J genes are TRBV12-3 or TRBV12-4 and TRBJ1-2; 9 bases agree with TRBD1. This CDR3 is built from 14 residues. V shed 6 bases, J shed 6 bases, and the junction held 8 bases outside the gene matches. CDR3 sequence: CASSTWTGVDGYTF. CDR3 DNA, as far as it was read: TGTGCCAGCAGCACCTGGACAGGGGTTGATGGC.

With regard to this clone: The CDR3 end lies 3 residues beyond the end of the read and is filled in from the germline J gene. The J gene is TRBJ1-4, the V gene TRBV19; 8 bases map to TRBD1. CDR1 is LNHDA and CDR2 is SQIVND in the germline V gene (reference sequence). The CDR3 runs 13 residues. The ends lost 9 bases at V and 6 bases at J; junction bases unmatched: 6. CDR3 sequence reads: CASQDRGHEKLFF. CDR3 bases read: TGTGCCAGCCAAGACAGGGGCCATGAAAAA. Supplemented by reference TRBV19 and TRBJ1-4, the full variable domain reads DGGITQSPKYLFRKEGQNVTLSCEQNLNHDAMYWYRQDPGQGLRLIYYSQIVNDFQKGDIAEGYSVSREKKESFPLTVTSAQKNPTAFYLCASQDRGHEKLFFGSGTQLSVL.

Regarding this clone: With the read ending 3 residues before the CDR3 end, the germline J gene is used to fill in that end. The chain joins TRBV7-3 to TRBJ2-3; 8 bases fit TRBD2. Germline V gene data show CDR1 as SGHTA and CDR2 as FQGTGA. Unmatched junction bases numbered 9, after V lost 5 bases and J lost 5 bases. The CDR3 has 15 residues. CDR3: CASSPPGGGLDTQYF. CDR3 DNA, as far as it was read: TGTGCCAGCAGCCCGCCCGGGGGGGGCTTAGATACG.

As regards this clone: The read finishes 3 residues shy of the CDR3 end, and the germline J gene is used to complete it. The gene calls are TRBV28 and TRBJ2-7, with 7 bases that match TRBD1. Unmatched junction bases numbered 10, after V lost 7 bases and J lost 1 base. This CDR3 spans 15 amino acids. From germline, CDR1 is MDHEN and CDR2 SYDVKM. The CDR3 here is CASTFGTEVSYEQYF. The CDR3 bases that were read are TGTGCCAGCACCTTCGGGACAGAAGTTTCCTACGAG.